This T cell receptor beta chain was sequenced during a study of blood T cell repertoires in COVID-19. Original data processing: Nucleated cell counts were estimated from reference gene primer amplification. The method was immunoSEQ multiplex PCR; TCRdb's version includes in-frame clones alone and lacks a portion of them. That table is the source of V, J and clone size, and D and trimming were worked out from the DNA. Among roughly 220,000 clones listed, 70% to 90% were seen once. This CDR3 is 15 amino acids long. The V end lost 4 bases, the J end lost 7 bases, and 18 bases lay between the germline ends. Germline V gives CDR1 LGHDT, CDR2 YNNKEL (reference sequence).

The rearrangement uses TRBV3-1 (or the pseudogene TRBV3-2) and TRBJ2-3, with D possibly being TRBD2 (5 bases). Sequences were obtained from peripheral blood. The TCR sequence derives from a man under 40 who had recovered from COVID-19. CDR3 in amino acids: CASSPHQVRGHTQYF. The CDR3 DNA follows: TGTGCCAGCAGCCCTCACCAGGTCCGCGGGCATACGCAGTATTTT.